This entry lists 5 T cell receptor beta chains sequenced from one sample in a study of shared clonotypes between healthy human individuals. Assay used: immunoSEQ multiplex PCR; TCRdb lists only in-frame clones, some missing. The repertoire has approximately 2.3 million clones, 93% of them found once; the top ten carry approximately 0.4%. What was sequenced was naive CD4+ T cells from PBMCs. Regarding subset: CD45RA+ positively selected. These receptors were obtained from a man younger than 35 in good health. Some clones in this sample may be carry-over from other donors' samples.

CDR3 sequence: CASSPQGGASGANVLTF. DNA of the CDR3: TGTGCCAGCAGCCCCCAGGGGGGGGCGTCTGGGGCCAACGTCCTGACTTTC. The chain couples TRBV7-3 to TRBJ2-6; D possibly matches TRBD1 or TRBD2 (7 bases each). Germline-derived CDR1 and CDR2 are SGHTA and FQGTGA. The CDR3 extends over 17 amino acids. With 5 bases removed from V and 1 base from J, the gap between germline ends came to 15 bases.

The gene calls are TRBV14 and TRBJ1-4; TRBD1 is a possible D gene (5 bases). V was clipped by 0 bases and J by 2 bases, with 10 bases between them. The CDR3 is 16 amino acids. Germline V gene lookup returns CDR1 SGHDN and CDR2 FVKESK. CDR3 loop: CASSQDIGVTNEKLFF. CDR3 coding DNA: TGTGCCAGCAGCCAAGATATAGGGGTGACTAATGAAAAACTGTTTTTT.

This clone came up once. The chain carries TRBV2 and TRBJ1-5; D gene unclear. Per germline, CDR1 SNHLY and CDR2 FYNNEI. CDR3 length: 13 residues. V was trimmed by 8 bases and J by 5 bases, leaving 13 bases between them. This CDR3 is CASHSRLYQPQHF. CDR3 bases: TGTGCCAGCCACTCCCGTTTGTATCAGCCCCAGCATTTT.

The chain uses TRBV29-1 and TRBJ2-1; D might be TRBD2 (6 bases). The germline V and J ends were trimmed by 7 bases and 0 bases, with 16 bases remaining between them. The CDR3 loop spans 15 amino acids. Germline CDR1 is SQVTM and CDR2 is ANQGSEA. The chain's CDR3 is CSENQTSSSYNEQFF. Written as DNA, the CDR3 is TGCAGCGAAAATCAAACTAGCAGCTCCTACAATGAGCAGTTCTTC.

The chain links TRBV11-2 to TRBJ1-2; 9 positions match TRBD1. V shed 5 bases, J shed 7 bases, and the junction held 8 bases outside the gene matches. CDR1 SGHAT and CDR2 FQNNGV come from the germline V gene. The CDR3 is 14 amino acids. The CDR3 DNA sequence: TGTGCCAGCAGCCGGACAGGGGATCGAGGTGGCTACACCTTC. Translation: CASSRTGDRGGYTF.